This entry describes one T cell receptor beta chain. This sample was included in a study of blood T cell repertoires in COVID-19. About the study: Donors in the United States, Italy and Spain gave samples during acute or convalescent COVID-19. T cells, B-cell-depleted T cells, or PBMCs provided the cDNA or gDNA that served as material.

In the original workflow: Counts of nucleated cells, estimated from reference gene primer amplification, were obtained. Clones were sequenced by immunoSEQ multiplex PCR, and TCRdb holds only the in-frame ones, with some missing. The DNA was the basis for D and trimming; V, J and clone size are from that table. Here the sample spans approximately 76,000 clones, about 83% being singletons. This CDR3 is built from 14 residues. In germline, CDR1 is KGHSH, CDR2 LQKENI. Trimming removed 1 base from V and 3 bases from J, with 9 bases in between. V and J are TRBV18 and TRBJ1-1; D possibly corresponds to TRBD1 (5 bases). The sample comprised peripheral blood. The source is a man aged 30 to 45 with acute or convalescent COVID-19. DNA of the CDR3: TGTGCCAGCTCACCACGGGTAGGGGACACTGAAGCTTTCTTT. Amino acids: CASSPRVGDTEAFF.